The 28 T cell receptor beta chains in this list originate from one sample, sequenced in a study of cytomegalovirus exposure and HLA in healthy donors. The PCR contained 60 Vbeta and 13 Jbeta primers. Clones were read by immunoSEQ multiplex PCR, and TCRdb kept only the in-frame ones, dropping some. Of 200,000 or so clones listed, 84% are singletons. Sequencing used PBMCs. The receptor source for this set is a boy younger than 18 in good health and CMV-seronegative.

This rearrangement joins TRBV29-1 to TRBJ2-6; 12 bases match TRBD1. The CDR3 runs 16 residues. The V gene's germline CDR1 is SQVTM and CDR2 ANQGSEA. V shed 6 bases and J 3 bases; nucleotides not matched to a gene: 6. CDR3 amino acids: CSVTGTGGDGANVLTF. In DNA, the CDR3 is TGCAGCGTAACCGGGACAGGGGGCGATGGGGCCAACGTCCTGACTTTC.

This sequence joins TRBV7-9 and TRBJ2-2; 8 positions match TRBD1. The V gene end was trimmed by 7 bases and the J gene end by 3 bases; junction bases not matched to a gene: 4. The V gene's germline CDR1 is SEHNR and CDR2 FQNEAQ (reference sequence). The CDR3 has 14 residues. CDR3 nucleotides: TGTGCCAGCATCCAGGGGGCAGACACCGGGGAGCTGTTTTTT. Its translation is CASIQGADTGELFF.

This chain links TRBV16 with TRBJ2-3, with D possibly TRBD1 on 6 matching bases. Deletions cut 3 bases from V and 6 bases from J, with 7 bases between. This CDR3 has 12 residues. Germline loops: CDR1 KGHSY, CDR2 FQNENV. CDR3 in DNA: TGTGCCAGCAGCCAGCAGGGGGATACGCAGTATTTT. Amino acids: CASSQQGDTQYF. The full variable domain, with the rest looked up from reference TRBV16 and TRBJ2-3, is GEEVAQTPKHLVRGEGQKAKLYCAPIKGHSYVFWYQQVLKNEFKFLISFQNENVFDETGMPKERFSAKCLPNSPCSLEIQATKLEDSAVYFCASSQQGDTQYFGPGTRLTVL.

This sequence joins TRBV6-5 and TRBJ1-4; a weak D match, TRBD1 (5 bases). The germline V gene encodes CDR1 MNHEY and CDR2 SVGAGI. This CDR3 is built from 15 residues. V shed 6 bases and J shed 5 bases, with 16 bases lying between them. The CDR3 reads CASSEQWGGNEKLFF. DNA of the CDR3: TGTGCCAGCAGCGAGCAGTGGGGGGGGAATGAAAAACTGTTTTTT.

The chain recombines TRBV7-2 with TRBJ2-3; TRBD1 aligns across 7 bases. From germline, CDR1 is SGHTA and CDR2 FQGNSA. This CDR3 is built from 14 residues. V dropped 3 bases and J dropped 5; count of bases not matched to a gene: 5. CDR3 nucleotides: TGTGCCAGCAGCTTTACAGGGGCCGTAGATACGCAGTATTTT. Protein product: CASSFTGAVDTQYF.

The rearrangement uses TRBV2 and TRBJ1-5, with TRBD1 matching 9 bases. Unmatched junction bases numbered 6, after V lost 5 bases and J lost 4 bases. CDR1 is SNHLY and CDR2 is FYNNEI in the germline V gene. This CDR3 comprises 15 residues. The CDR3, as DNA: TGTGCCAGCAGTTGGACAGGGGCAATAAATCAGCCCCAGCATTTT. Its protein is CASSWTGAINQPQHF.

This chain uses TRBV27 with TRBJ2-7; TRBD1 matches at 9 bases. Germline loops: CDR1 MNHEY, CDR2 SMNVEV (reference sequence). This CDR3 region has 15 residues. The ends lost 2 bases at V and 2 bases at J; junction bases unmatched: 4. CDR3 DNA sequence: TGTGCCAGCAGTTTAATAGGGACAGGGACCTACGAGCAGTACTTC. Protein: CASSLIGTGTYEQYF.

CDR3 loop: CASTGGVAGFIWAGELFF. The CDR3 DNA follows: TGTGCCAGCACGGGGGGAGTTGCGGGTTTCATTTGGGCCGGGGAGCTGTTTTTT. V and J are TRBV2 and TRBJ2-2; 7 nucleotides match TRBD2. Trimming cost V 7 bases and J 6 bases; bases outside gene matches: 20. The CDR3 totals 18 residues. Germline V gene data show CDR1 as SNHLY and CDR2 as FYNNEI. The whole variable domain, filled in from reference TRBV2 and TRBJ2-2, reads EPEVTQTPSHQVTQMGQEVILRCVPISNHLYFYWYRQILGQKVEFLVSFYNNEISEKSEIFDDQFSVERPDGSNFTLKIRSTKLEDSAMYFCASTGGVAGFIWAGELFFGEGSRLTVL.

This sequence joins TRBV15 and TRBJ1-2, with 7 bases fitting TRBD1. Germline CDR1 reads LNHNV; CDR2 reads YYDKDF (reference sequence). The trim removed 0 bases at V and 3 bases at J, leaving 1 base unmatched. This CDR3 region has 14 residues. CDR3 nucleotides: TGTGCCACCAGCAGAGATGGACAGGACTATGGCTACACCTTC. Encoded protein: CATSRDGQDYGYTF.

The CDR3: CASNQDRTTSGANVLTF. DNA for the CDR3: TGCGCCAGCAATCAGGACAGGACGACCTCTGGGGCCAACGTCCTGACTTTC. This chain uses TRBV5-1 with TRBJ2-6, with 7 positions matching TRBD1. The CDR3 has 17 residues. The V segment lost 6 bases and the J segment 0 bases; nucleotides outside the gene matches: 9. The germline V gene encodes CDR1 SGHRS and CDR2 YFSETQ. Supplemented by reference TRBV5-1 and TRBJ2-6, the full variable domain reads KAGVTQTPRYLIKTRGQQVTLSCSPISGHRSVSWYQQTPGQGLQFLFEYFSETQRNKGNFPGRFSGRQFSNSRSEMNVSTLELGDSALYLCASNQDRTTSGANVLTFGAGSRLTVL.

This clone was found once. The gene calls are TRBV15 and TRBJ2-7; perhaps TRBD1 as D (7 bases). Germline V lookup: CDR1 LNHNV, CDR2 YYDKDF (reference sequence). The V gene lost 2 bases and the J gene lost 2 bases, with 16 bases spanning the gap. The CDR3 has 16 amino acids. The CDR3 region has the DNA TGTGCCACCAGCAGACCGATCCAGGGGGGACCCTACGAGCAGTACTTC. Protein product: CATSRPIQGGPYEQYF.

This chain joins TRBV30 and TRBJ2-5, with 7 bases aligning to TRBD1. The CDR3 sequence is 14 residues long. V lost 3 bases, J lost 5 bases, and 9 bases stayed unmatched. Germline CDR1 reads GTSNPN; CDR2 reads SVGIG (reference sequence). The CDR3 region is CAWRGPADRETQYF. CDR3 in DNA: TGTGCCTGGAGGGGGCCTGCGGACAGGGAGACCCAGTACTTC.

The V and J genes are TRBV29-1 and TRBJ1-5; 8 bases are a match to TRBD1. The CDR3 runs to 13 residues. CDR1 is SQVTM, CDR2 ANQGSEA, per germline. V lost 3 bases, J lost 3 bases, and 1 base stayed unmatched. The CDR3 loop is CSVETGVNQPQHF. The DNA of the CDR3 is TGCAGCGTTGAGACAGGGGTCAATCAGCCCCAGCATTTT.

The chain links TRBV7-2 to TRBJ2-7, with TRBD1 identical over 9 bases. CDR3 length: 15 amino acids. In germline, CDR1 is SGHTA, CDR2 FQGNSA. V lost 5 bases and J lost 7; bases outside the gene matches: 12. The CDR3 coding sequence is TGTGCCAGCAGCCCTATGGGACAGGGAACGTGGGAGCAGTACTTC. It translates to CASSPMGQGTWEQYF.

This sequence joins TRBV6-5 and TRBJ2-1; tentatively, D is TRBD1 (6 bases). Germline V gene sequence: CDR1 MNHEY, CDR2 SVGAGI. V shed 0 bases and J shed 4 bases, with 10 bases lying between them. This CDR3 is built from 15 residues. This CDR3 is CASSYSTGPYNEQFF. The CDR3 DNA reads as TGTGCCAGCAGTTACTCAACAGGGCCTTACAATGAGCAGTTCTTC.

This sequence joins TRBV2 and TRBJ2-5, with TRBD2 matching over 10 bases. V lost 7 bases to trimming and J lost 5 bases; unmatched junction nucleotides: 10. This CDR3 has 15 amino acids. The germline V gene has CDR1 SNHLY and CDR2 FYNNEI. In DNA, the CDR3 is TGTGCCAGCATAGGATCTAGCGGGAGAGTGGAGACCCAGTACTTC. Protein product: CASIGSSGRVETQYF.

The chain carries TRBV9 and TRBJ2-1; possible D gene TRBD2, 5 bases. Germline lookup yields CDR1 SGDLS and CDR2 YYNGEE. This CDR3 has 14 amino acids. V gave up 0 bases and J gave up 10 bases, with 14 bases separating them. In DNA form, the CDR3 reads TGTGCCAGCAGCGTAGGGATTGAGGGCTCCGAGCAGTTCTTC. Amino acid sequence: CASSVGIEGSEQFF.

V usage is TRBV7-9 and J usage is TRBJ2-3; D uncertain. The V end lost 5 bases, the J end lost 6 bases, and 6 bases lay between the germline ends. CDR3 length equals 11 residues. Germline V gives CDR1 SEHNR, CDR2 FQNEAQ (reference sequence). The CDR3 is CASSPMDTQYF. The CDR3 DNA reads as TGTGCCAGCAGCCCCATGGATACGCAGTATTTT.

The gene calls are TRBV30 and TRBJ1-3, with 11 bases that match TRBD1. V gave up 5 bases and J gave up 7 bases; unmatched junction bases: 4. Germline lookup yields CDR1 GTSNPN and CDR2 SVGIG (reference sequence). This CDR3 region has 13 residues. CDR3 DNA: TGTGCCTGGGGACAGGGGGCCCGGAACACCATATATTTT. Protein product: CAWGQGARNTIYF.

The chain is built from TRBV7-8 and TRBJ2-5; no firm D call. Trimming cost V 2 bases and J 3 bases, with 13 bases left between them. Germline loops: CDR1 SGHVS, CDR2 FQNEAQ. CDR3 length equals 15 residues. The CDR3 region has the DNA TGTGCCAGCAGCTTAATCGCGATAGCAGAAGAGACCCAGTACTTC. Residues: CASSLIAIAEETQYF.

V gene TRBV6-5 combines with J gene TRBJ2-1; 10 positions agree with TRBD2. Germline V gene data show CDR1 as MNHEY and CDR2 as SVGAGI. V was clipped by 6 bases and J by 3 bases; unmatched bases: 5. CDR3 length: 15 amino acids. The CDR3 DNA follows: TGTGCCAGCAGCCCAACTAGCGGGAACTACAATGAGCAGTTCTTC. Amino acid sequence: CASSPTSGNYNEQFF.

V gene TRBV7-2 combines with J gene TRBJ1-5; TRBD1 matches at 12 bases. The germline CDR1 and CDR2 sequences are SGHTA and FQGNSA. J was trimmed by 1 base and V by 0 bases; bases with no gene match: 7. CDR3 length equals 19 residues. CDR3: CASSLAPGGQGASNQPQHF. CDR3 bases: TGTGCCAGCAGCTTAGCCCCGGGGGGACAGGGGGCGAGCAATCAGCCCCAGCATTTT. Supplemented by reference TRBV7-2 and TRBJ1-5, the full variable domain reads GAGVSQSPSNKVTEKGKDVELRCDPISGHTALYWYRQSLGQGLEFLIYFQGNSAPDKSGLPSDRFSAERTGGSVSTLTIQRTQQEDSAVYLCASSLAPGGQGASNQPQHFGDGTRLSIL.

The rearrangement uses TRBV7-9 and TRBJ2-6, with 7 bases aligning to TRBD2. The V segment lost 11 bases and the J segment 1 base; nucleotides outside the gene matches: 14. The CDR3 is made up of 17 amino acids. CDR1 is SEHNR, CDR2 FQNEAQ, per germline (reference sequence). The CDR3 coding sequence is TGTGCCCACATGGGGGGGGGATTGGGTTCTGGGGCCAACGTCCTGACTTTC. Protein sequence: CAHMGGGLGSGANVLTF.

Here the CDR3 DNA reads TGTGCCAGCAGTGTTCTACTCAACTATGGCTACACCTTC. Translated, it gives CASSVLLNYGYTF. The J gene is TRBJ1-2, the V gene TRBV2; no clear D gene. The CDR3 is made up of 13 amino acids. The germline V gene has CDR1 SNHLY and CDR2 FYNNEI. The germline V and J ends were trimmed by 4 bases and 2 bases, with 8 bases remaining between them.

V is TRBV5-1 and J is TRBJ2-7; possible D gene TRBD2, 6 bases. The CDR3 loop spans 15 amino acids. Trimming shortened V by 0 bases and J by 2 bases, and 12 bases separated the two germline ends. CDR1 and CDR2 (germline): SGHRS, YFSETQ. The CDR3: CASSLVQGLPYEQYF. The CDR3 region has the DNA TGCGCCAGCAGCTTGGTTCAGGGACTCCCCTACGAGCAGTACTTC.

The CDR3 reads CASSPLTSIGSGELFF. CDR3 DNA sequence: TGCGCCAGCAGCCCCCTCACTAGTATTGGGTCCGGGGAGCTGTTTTTT. The chain employs TRBV5-1 and TRBJ2-2, with a possible D match to TRBD2 (5 bases). Trimming stripped 4 bases from V and 6 bases from J, with 19 bases between. The germline CDR1 and CDR2 sequences are SGHRS and YFSETQ. The CDR3 consists of 16 residues.

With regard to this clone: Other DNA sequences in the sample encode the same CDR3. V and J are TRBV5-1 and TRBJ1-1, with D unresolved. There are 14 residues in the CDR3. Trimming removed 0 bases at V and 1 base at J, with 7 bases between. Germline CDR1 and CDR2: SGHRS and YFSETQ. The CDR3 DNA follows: TGCGCCAGCAGCTTGGGCGTTAAGAACACTGAAGCTTTCTTT. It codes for CASSLGVKNTEAFF.

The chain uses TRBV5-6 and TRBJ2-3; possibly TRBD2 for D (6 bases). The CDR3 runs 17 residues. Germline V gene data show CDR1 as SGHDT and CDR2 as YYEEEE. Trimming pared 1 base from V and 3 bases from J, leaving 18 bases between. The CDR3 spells CASSLRSGLLLTDTQYF. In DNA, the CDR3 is TGTGCCAGCAGCTTGCGCTCGGGACTGCTCTTAACAGATACGCAGTATTTT. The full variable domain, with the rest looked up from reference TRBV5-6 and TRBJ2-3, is DAGVTQSPTHLIKTRGQQVTLRCSPKSGHDTVSWYQQALGQGPQFIFQYYEEEERQRGNFPDRFSGHQFPNYSSELNVNALLLGDSALYLCASSLRSGLLLTDTQYFGPGTRLTVL.